A single sample is the source of the 11 T cell receptor beta chains below, sequenced in a study of early stage breast cancer tumors. The assay was immunoSEQ multiplex PCR, and TCRdb's table has in-frame clones only and misses some. The sample records about 11,000 clones, around two thirds being singletons. Sequenced: breast tumor tissue. These receptors originate from a person aged 40-50 years with breast cancer.

The rearrangement uses TRBV6-6 and TRBJ1-5; perhaps TRBD1 as D (5 bases). V shed 6 bases and J shed 1 base, with 16 bases lying between them. The germline CDR1 and CDR2 sequences are MNHNY and SVGAGI (reference sequence). CDR3 size: 16 residues. This CDR3 reads CASSLGRGGSNQPQHF. The CDR3 region has the DNA TGTGCCAGCAGCCTCGGCCGGGGGGGAAGCAATCAGCCCCAGCATTTT.

This rearrangement joins TRBV4-1 to TRBJ2-4; 8 bases map to TRBD2. The J segment lost 6 bases and the V segment lost 4 bases, leaving 8 bases of the junction unmatched. The CDR3 covers 15 residues. In germline, CDR1 is MGHRA, CDR2 YSYEKL. In nucleotides, the CDR3 is TGCGCCAGCAGCCGAGGAGCGGGAGAGGGAAACATTCAGTACTTC. The encoded protein is CASSRGAGEGNIQYF.

The chain uses TRBV15 and TRBJ2-1; 8 nucleotides line up with TRBD1. Germline lookup yields CDR1 LNHNV and CDR2 YYDKDF (reference sequence). CDR3 length: 17 amino acids. Losses at the gene ends were 2 bases for V and 6 bases for J; bases not matched to a gene: 12. In nucleotides, the CDR3 is TGTGCCACCAGCAGATCCGGAGGGACAGGTCGTATCAATGAGCAGTTCTTC. Its protein is CATSRSGGTGRINEQFF.

The rearrangement links TRBV27 to TRBJ1-6; 7 bases agree with TRBD1. Looked up from germline, CDR1 is MNHEY and CDR2 is SMNVEV (reference sequence). The CDR3 has 17 residues. Losses at the gene ends were 3 bases for V and 6 bases for J; bases not matched to a gene: 11. The CDR3 DNA is TGTGCCAGCAGTTTCATACAGGGGAGTTCATCTAATTCACCCCTCCACTTT. It encodes CASSFIQGSSSNSPLHF.

This clone was seen a single time. The chain recombines TRBV4-1 with TRBJ1-4; 7 positions agree with TRBD1. CDR3 length: 14 residues. From germline, CDR1 is MGHRA and CDR2 YSYEKL. Germline trimming cut 1 base from V and 8 bases from J; bases unmatched to any gene: 4. The CDR3 here is CASSQGDSVEKLFF. The CDR3 coding sequence is TGCGCCAGCAGCCAAGGGGACAGCGTCGAAAAACTGTTTTTT.

CDR3 in amino acids: CASSLVAPHAGGAQYF. The CDR3 DNA is TGTGCCAGCAGCTTAGTCGCCCCGCACGCAGGGGGCGCCCAGTACTTC. The V call is TRBV7-8, the J call TRBJ2-7; 8 bases map to TRBD1. Trimming removed 1 base from V and 10 bases from J; junction bases left unmatched: 15. The CDR3 length is 16 residues. The germline V gene encodes CDR1 SGHVS and CDR2 FQNEAQ.

With respect to this clone: At one end, the junction sequence differs from germline, possibly due to a read error. The V gene is TRBV6-5, the J gene TRBJ2-2, with 7 bases lining up with TRBD1. Germline CDR1 MNHEY, CDR2 SVGAGI. The CDR3 length is 15 residues. CDR3 sequence (DNA): TGTGCCAGCAGGAGAGAACAGGGGAACAACGGGGAGCTGTTTTTT. Its protein product is CASRREQGNNGELFF.

This clone was picked up one time. This rearrangement joins TRBV19 to TRBJ2-1; no clear D. CDR1 is LNHDA, CDR2 SQIVND, per germline (reference sequence). The CDR3 contains 13 residues. Trimming cost V 7 bases and J 2 bases, with 9 bases left between them. The CDR3 DNA reads TGTGCCAGTACCCCCGGGCCCTACAATGAGCAGTTCTTC. Amino acid sequence: CASTPGPYNEQFF. Full variable domain (rest looked up from reference TRBV19 and TRBJ2-1): DGGITQSPKYLFRKEGQNVTLSCEQNLNHDAMYWYRQDPGQGLRLIYYSQIVNDFQKGDIAEGYSVSREKKESFPLTVTSAQKNPTAFYLCASTPGPYNEQFFGPGTRLTVL.

This clone ranks as medium-sized (0.01 to 0.1%). The chain carries TRBV7-6 and TRBJ2-7; 8 positions match TRBD1. The CDR3 is made up of 15 amino acids. The germline V gene has CDR1 SGHVS and CDR2 FNYEAQ. The V gene end was trimmed by 5 bases and the J gene end by 2 bases; junction bases not matched to a gene: 8. CDR3 loop: CASSPGQGVTYEQYF. The CDR3 nucleotides are TGTGCCAGCAGCCCAGGACAGGGTGTGACCTACGAGCAGTACTTC.

The V gene is TRBV6-1, the J gene TRBJ2-7; D perhaps matches TRBD2 (5 bases). The CDR3 covers 13 residues. V gave up 7 bases and J gave up 4 bases, with 14 bases separating them. Germline V CDR1 and CDR2: MNHNS, SASEGT. CDR3 sequence (DNA): TGTGCCAGCACCGGACGGACTTCATACGAGCAGTACTTC. This translates into CASTGRTSYEQYF.

V usage is TRBV7-9 and J usage is TRBJ2-3, with TRBD2 matching over 10 bases. The V gene end was trimmed by 2 bases and the J gene end by 3 bases; junction bases not matched to a gene: 5. CDR1 is SEHNR and CDR2 is FQNEAQ in the germline V gene (reference sequence). The CDR3 runs 16 residues. For the CDR3, the DNA is TGTGCCAGCAGCTTACCCAAAGCGGGAGGGACAGATACGCAGTATTTT. Translated, it gives CASSLPKAGGTDTQYF.